This TCR beta chain originates from a study of blood T cell repertoires in COVID-19. Study as a whole: Acute and convalescent COVID-19 specimens originated in the United States, Italy and Spain.

In the source study's methods: Reference gene primer amplification gave nucleated cell count estimates. The assay was immunoSEQ multiplex PCR, and TCRdb's table has in-frame clones only and misses some. V and J calls plus clone size are reproduced from that table; the DNA served to infer D and trimming. This sample has about 250,000 clones, with about four fifths found just once. V was shortened by 3 bases and J by 8 bases, with 8 bases between the two germline ends. This CDR3 is 12 amino acids long. Germline V lookup: CDR1 MDHEN, CDR2 SYDVKM. The sequenced material came from peripheral blood. This TCR was sampled from a woman aged 40 to 50 who had recovered from COVID-19. This rearrangement joins TRBV28 to TRBJ2-1, with D maybe TRBD1 (5 bases). In DNA, the CDR3 is TGTGCCAGCAGTTTTTGGGGCTATGAGCAGTTCTTC. It specifies CASSFWGYEQFF.